This T cell receptor beta chain comes out of a study of blood T cell repertoires in COVID-19. Study-wide context: Acute and convalescent COVID-19 specimens originated in the United States, Italy and Spain. From T cells, B-cell-depleted T cells, or PBMCs came the material, which was cDNA or gDNA.

As originally analysed: Using reference gene primer amplification, nucleated cell counts were estimated. Profiling relied on immunoSEQ multiplex PCR, and the TCRdb table lists in-frame clones only, not all of them. For V, J and clone size, that table is used; D and trimming come from the DNA. The table includes a few hundred thousand clones, about 87% detected once. Trimming removed 2 bases from V and 0 bases from J, with 13 bases in between. This CDR3 has 16 residues. CDR1 and CDR2 (germline): LGHDT, YNNKEL (reference sequence). The clonotype was recovered from a man aged 55 to 70 with acute or convalescent COVID-19. The chain joins TRBV3-1 (or the pseudogene TRBV3-2) to TRBJ1-2; no clear D gene. Sequencing used peripheral blood. The CDR3 region has the DNA TGTGCCAGCAGCCAATTAGCCCCAAGTTCTAACTATGGCTACACCTTC. This codes for CASSQLAPSSNYGYTF.